The next 28 T cell receptor beta chains were all read from a single sample in a study of blood T cell repertoires in COVID-19. The assay was immunoSEQ multiplex PCR, and TCRdb's table has in-frame clones only and misses some. This table has tens of thousands of clones, around 81% appearing once. Sequencing was done on a sample of peripheral blood. The receptors originated from a woman of 80 years or more with active or convalescent COVID-19.

The chain uses TRBV25-1 and TRBJ1-4; maybe TRBD1 (6 bases). Per germline, CDR1 MGHDK and CDR2 SYGVNS. Deletions cut 4 bases from V and 8 bases from J, with 11 bases between. There are 13 residues in the CDR3. The chain's CDR3 is CASSGQGSEKLFF. CDR3 DNA sequence: TGTGCCAGCAGTGGTCAGGGGAGCGAAAAACTGTTTTTT.

This clone was found once. This sequence joins TRBV5-6 and TRBJ2-5, with 8 nucleotides matching TRBD2. V lost 4 bases, J lost 5 bases, and 7 bases stayed unmatched. The germline gives CDR1 SGHDT, CDR2 YYEEEE. The CDR3 consists of 14 residues. The CDR3 loop is CASSQGLVFETQYF. CDR3 in DNA: TGTGCCAGCAGCCAGGGACTAGTTTTCGAGACCCAGTACTTC. Full variable domain (remainder filled in from reference TRBV5-6 and TRBJ2-5): DAGVTQSPTHLIKTRGQQVTLRCSPKSGHDTVSWYQQALGQGPQFIFQYYEEEERQRGNFPDRFSGHQFPNYSSELNVNALLLGDSALYLCASSQGLVFETQYFGPGTRLLVL.

The genes are TRBV28 and TRBJ2-7; 7 nucleotides align to TRBD1. Germline assignment: CDR1 MDHEN and CDR2 SYDVKM. There are 14 residues in the CDR3. With 7 bases clipped from V and 2 bases from J, the junction kept 8 bases outside the gene matches. In DNA form, the CDR3 reads TGTGCCAGCAAAACCGGGACAGATGCCTACGAGCAGTACTTC. Its protein is CASKTGTDAYEQYF.

V usage is TRBV2 and J usage is TRBJ1-2, with 8 bases aligning to TRBD1. The length of the CDR3 is 16 residues. The V gene's germline CDR1 is SNHLY and CDR2 FYNNEI. Losses at the gene ends were 4 bases for V and 1 base for J; bases not matched to a gene: 8. DNA for the CDR3: TGTGCCAGCAGTGCTAAAAAACAGGGGGTTAACTATGGCTACACCTTC. Encoded protein: CASSAKKQGVNYGYTF. Full variable domain (remainder filled in from reference TRBV2 and TRBJ1-2): EPEVTQTPSHQVTQMGQEVILRCVPISNHLYFYWYRQILGQKVEFLVSFYNNEISEKSEIFDDQFSVERPDGSNFTLKIRSTKLEDSAMYFCASSAKKQGVNYGYTFGSGTRLTVV.

V gene TRBV3-1 (or the pseudogene TRBV3-2) combines with J gene TRBJ2-1; 7 positions match TRBD1. Germline CDR1 LGHDT, CDR2 YNNKEL (reference sequence). This CDR3 region has 15 residues. The J segment lost 7 bases and the V segment lost 2 bases, leaving 8 bases of the junction unmatched. The CDR3 bases are TGTGCCAGCAGCCAATTAAGGGGGCAAGGGAATGAGCAGTTCTTC. As protein: CASSQLRGQGNEQFF.

J is TRBJ2-1 and V is TRBV24-1; 13 nucleotides line up with TRBD2. There are 16 residues in the CDR3. Trimming cost V 4 bases and J 5 bases; bases outside gene matches: 4. Per the germline V gene, CDR1 is KGHDR and CDR2 is SFDVKD. The CDR3 loop reads CATSETGTSGNNEQFF. In DNA form, the CDR3 reads TGTGCCACCAGTGAAACCGGGACTAGCGGGAACAATGAGCAGTTCTTC.

This sequence joins TRBV9 and TRBJ2-1; 10 bases agree with TRBD1. The CDR3 is made up of 16 amino acids. CDR1 and CDR2 from the germline V gene are SGDLS and YYNGEE. V trimming: 0 bases; J trimming: 9 bases; junction bases outside the gene matches: 9. Written as DNA, the CDR3 is TGTGCCAGCAGCGTAGAAGTGGACAGGGGGAAAGGTGAGCAGTTCTTC. The encoded protein is CASSVEVDRGKGEQFF.

V gene TRBV28 combines with J gene TRBJ1-3; perhaps TRBD1 as D (6 bases). Per the germline V gene, CDR1 is MDHEN and CDR2 is SYDVKM. There are 15 residues in the CDR3. V was trimmed by 3 bases and J by 4 bases, leaving 13 bases between them. CDR3 protein: CASSFEGVSGNTIYF. CDR3 DNA sequence: TGTGCCAGCAGTTTTGAGGGGGTTTCGGGAAACACCATATATTTT. Supplemented by reference TRBV28 and TRBJ1-3, the full variable domain reads DVKVTQSSRYLVKRTGEKVFLECVQDMDHENMFWYRQDPGLGLRLIYFSYDVKMKEKGDIPEGYSVSREKKERFSLILESASTNQTSMYLCASSFEGVSGNTIYFGEGSWLTVV.

V gene TRBV28 combines with J gene TRBJ1-2; 7 bases are a match to TRBD1. Germline trimming cut 6 bases from V and 3 bases from J; bases unmatched to any gene: 7. The V gene's germline CDR1 is MDHEN and CDR2 SYDVKM. There are 14 residues in the CDR3. In nucleotides, the CDR3 is TGTGCCAGCAGCCTAGGTGACAGGGACTATGGCTACACCTTC. It specifies CASSLGDRDYGYTF.

The rearrangement joins TRBV5-4 to TRBJ2-5; D ambiguous. V was shortened by 0 bases and J by 5 bases, with 2 bases between the two germline ends. There are 11 residues in the CDR3. Germline CDR1 reads SGHNT; CDR2 reads YYREEE (reference sequence). The CDR3 sequence is CASSLAETQYF. The CDR3 region has the DNA TGTGCCAGCAGCTTGGCGGAGACCCAGTACTTC.

V gene TRBV15 combines with J gene TRBJ1-2; D is uncertain. This CDR3 has 12 amino acids. CDR1 and CDR2 from the germline V gene are LNHNV and YYDKDF (reference sequence). V gave up 1 base and J gave up 6 bases, with 6 bases separating them. The CDR3 coding sequence is TGTGCCACCAGCAGAGGTCGGGATGGCTACACCTTC. As protein: CATSRGRDGYTF.

This clone was counted once. V is TRBV7-9 and J is TRBJ1-6; the D gene is possibly TRBD1 (6 bases). V shed 4 bases and J shed 4 bases, with 11 bases lying between them. Per germline, CDR1 SEHNR and CDR2 FQNEAQ (reference sequence). The CDR3 consists of 15 residues. The CDR3 sequence: CASSSGTFYNSPLHF. CDR3 sequence (DNA): TGTGCCAGCAGCTCCGGGACATTTTATAATTCACCCCTCCACTTT.

The chain uses TRBV4-2 and TRBJ1-2, with TRBD1 identical over 9 bases. V was clipped by 5 bases and J by 6 bases; unmatched bases: 16. Germline CDR1 LGHNA, CDR2 YNFKEQ. CDR3 size: 17 residues. The CDR3 region has the DNA TGTGCCAGCAGCTCGGGACAGGGATTTTCGACGGGGAATGGCTACACCTTC. Its translation: CASSSGQGFSTGNGYTF.

V gene TRBV6-2 or TRBV6-3 combines with J gene TRBJ2-1, with D possibly being TRBD1 (5 bases). The ends were cut back, 0 bases at V and 8 bases at J, with 17 bases in the middle. The CDR3 runs 16 residues. From germline, CDR1 is MNHEY and CDR2 SVGEGT. The chain's CDR3 is CASSYSGVIVRDEQFF. In nucleotides, the CDR3 is TGTGCCAGCAGTTACTCAGGGGTCATAGTTCGGGATGAGCAGTTCTTC.

This clone appeared once. The chain uses TRBV3-1 (or the pseudogene TRBV3-2) and TRBJ2-3, with D possibly matching TRBD1 (5 bases). Germline V gene data show CDR1 as LGHDT and CDR2 as YNNKEL (reference sequence). This CDR3 spans 18 amino acids. Trimming shortened V by 4 bases and J by 1 base, and 21 bases separated the two germline ends. The CDR3 sequence is CASSLKLWGTGRTDTQYF. The CDR3 DNA sequence: TGTGCCAGCAGCCTAAAGTTATGGGGCACAGGCCGCACAGATACGCAGTATTTT.

The rearrangement links TRBV9 to TRBJ1-6; TRBD1 is a possible D gene (6 bases). This CDR3 contains 14 residues. Germline V gene data show CDR1 as SGDLS and CDR2 as YYNGEE. The ends were cut back, 3 bases at V and 5 bases at J, with 9 bases in the middle. CDR3 sequence: CASSEGTHNSPLHF. CDR3 DNA sequence: TGTGCCAGCAGCGAAGGGACACATAATTCACCCCTCCACTTT.

V gene TRBV6-2 or TRBV6-3 combines with J gene TRBJ2-1; weak D call: TRBD1 (6 bases). Germline CDR1 reads MNHEY; CDR2 reads SVGEGT. V gave up 2 bases and J gave up 14 bases, with 19 bases separating them. The CDR3 covers 14 residues. As DNA, the CDR3 is TGTGCCAGCAGTTACCCCGGGCAGGGGAATAGGGAGTTCTTC. Protein product: CASSYPGQGNREFF.

The chain's CDR3 is CASSEAGDSNQPQHF. In DNA form, the CDR3 reads TGCGCCAGCAGTGAGGCAGGGGATAGCAATCAGCCCCAGCATTTT. This chain joins TRBV10-2 and TRBJ1-5; perhaps TRBD1 as D (6 bases). CDR1 is WSHSY and CDR2 is SAAADI in the germline V gene. The CDR3 totals 15 residues. V was shortened by 2 bases and J by 0 bases, with 8 bases between the two germline ends.

The chain combines TRBV4-1 with TRBJ1-6; 8 bases are a match to TRBD1. The germline V gene encodes CDR1 MGHRA and CDR2 YSYEKL. CDR3 length: 14 amino acids. J gave up 10 bases and V 0 bases, and 2 bases lay outside the gene matches. CDR3 sequence (DNA): TGCGCCAGCAGCCAAGACAGGGGGCTCTCACCCCTCCACTTT. Its translation: CASSQDRGLSPLHF.

This chain joins TRBV7-2 and TRBJ2-7; D remains ambiguous. Trimming removed 2 bases from V and 0 bases from J, with 8 bases in between. CDR3 length: 14 residues. Germline V lookup: CDR1 SGHTA, CDR2 FQGNSA. Here the CDR3 DNA reads TGTGCCAGCAGCTTAACAGACATCTCCTACGAGCAGTACTTC. Amino acids: CASSLTDISYEQYF.

This chain joins TRBV5-6 and TRBJ2-2; 9 nucleotides line up with TRBD1. V shed 2 bases, J shed 4 bases, and the junction held 3 bases outside the gene matches. CDR3 length: 15 amino acids. Germline CDR1 is SGHDT and CDR2 is YYEEEE. CDR3 in amino acids: CASSFRTGATGELFF. As DNA, the CDR3 is TGTGCCAGCAGCTTTCGGACAGGGGCCACCGGGGAGCTGTTTTTT. Full variable domain (missing parts from reference TRBV5-6 and TRBJ2-2): DAGVTQSPTHLIKTRGQQVTLRCSPKSGHDTVSWYQQALGQGPQFIFQYYEEEERQRGNFPDRFSGHQFPNYSSELNVNALLLGDSALYLCASSFRTGATGELFFGEGSRLTVL.

In nucleotides, the CDR3 is TGTGCCAGCAGTTACCCGCGGACAGGGGGCAATGAGCAGTTCTTC. It is translated as CASSYPRTGGNEQFF. The V and J genes are TRBV6-2 or TRBV6-3 and TRBJ2-1; 10 positions match TRBD1. CDR3 length equals 15 residues. The V and J ends lost 2 bases and 6 bases, in that order; junction bases with no gene match: 4. Per germline, CDR1 MNHEY and CDR2 SVGEGT.

The rearrangement uses TRBV5-4 and TRBJ1-4; possible D gene TRBD1, 6 bases. Between the trimmed V and J ends, which lost 9 bases and 8 bases, there was a span of 29 bases. The V gene's germline CDR1 is SGHNT and CDR2 YYREEE (reference sequence). The CDR3 runs 17 residues. In nucleotides, the CDR3 is TGTGCCACCGGGGCAGGGCCGAAATCAGGGGATATCGAAAAACTGTTTTTT. It is translated as CATGAGPKSGDIEKLFF.

The gene calls are TRBV5-1 and TRBJ1-1; possible D gene TRBD1, 5 bases. V was clipped by 3 bases and J by 2 bases, with 11 bases between them. The length of the CDR3 is 14 residues. Per the germline V gene, CDR1 is SGHRS and CDR2 is YFSETQ. The CDR3 DNA is TGCGCCAGCAGCTGGGGCTGGGGTAACACTGAAGCTTTCTTT. Its translation is CASSWGWGNTEAFF.

The genes are TRBV7-8 and TRBJ1-5, with 9 bases identical to TRBD1. CDR3 length: 14 residues. CDR1 SGHVS and CDR2 FQNEAQ come from the germline V gene. Trimming removed 5 bases from V and 4 bases from J; junction bases left unmatched: 3. The CDR3 nucleotides read TGTGCCAGCAGCGGGACAGGGTCGAATCAGCCCCAGCATTTT. It specifies CASSGTGSNQPQHF.

This clone was detected only a few times. This sequence joins TRBV11-3 and TRBJ1-3; no definite D call. The V end lost 3 bases, the J end lost 0 bases, and 12 bases lay between the germline ends. CDR1 is SGHNT, CDR2 YENEEA, per germline. This CDR3 contains 16 residues. The CDR3 DNA is TGTGCCAGCAGCTTTCTACTCGTTGGCTCTGGAAACACCATATATTTT. It translates to CASSFLLVGSGNTIYF.

A few counts support this clone. V usage is TRBV19 and J usage is TRBJ1-3, with TRBD1 matching 12 bases. The CDR3 runs to 15 residues. The germline gives CDR1 LNHDA, CDR2 SQIVND (reference sequence). V was pared by 8 bases and J by 2 bases, with 4 bases of the junction left unmatched. The CDR3 sequence is CASGGQGAPGNTIYF. Here the CDR3 DNA reads TGTGCCAGTGGGGGACAGGGGGCGCCTGGAAACACCATATATTTT.

This chain uses TRBV10-3 with TRBJ1-5; no reliable D call. The CDR3 spans 14 residues. V lost 0 bases to trimming and J lost 5 bases, with 8 bases between them. Germline V gene lookup returns CDR1 ENHRY and CDR2 SYGVKD. The CDR3 region has the DNA TGTGCCATCAGTGAGTCTGACACTGATCAGCCCCAGCATTTT. Translated, it gives CAISESDTDQPQHF.